Following are 31 T cell receptor beta chains from one sample sequenced in a study of T-cell reconstitution after alpha-beta-depleted transplantation in children. A TCRbeta library incorporating unique molecular identifiers was prepared. MiXCR was run by TCRdb on the PCR reads, yielding one entry per CDR3 protein. The data show approximately 99,000 distinct CDR3 sequences, around 6.4% seen once. Specimen: PBMCs, mostly from graft donor cells, collected 360 days after TCRalphabeta/CD19-depleted stem cell transplant. All receptors come from a male patient between 2 and 9 years old who had a stem cell transplant for acute lymphoblastic leukemia, so the T cells may come from the graft donor.

The chain couples TRBV6-2 or TRBV6-3 to TRBJ2-1, with 7 nucleotides matching TRBD2. The CDR3 covers 16 residues. Trimming at V came to 4 bases and at J to 2 bases, leaving 8 bases not matched to a gene. Per the germline V gene, CDR1 is MNHEY and CDR2 is SVGEGT. The CDR3 DNA sequence: TGTGCCAGCAGTTCTTGGGGGGGGAACACCTACAATGAGCAGTTCTTC. It codes for CASSSWGGNTYNEQFF.

In its sample, this clonotype ranks as medium-sized. The rearrangement joins TRBV9 to TRBJ2-5, with TRBD1 identical over 10 bases. With 4 bases clipped from V and 5 bases from J, the junction kept 8 bases outside the gene matches. The V gene's germline CDR1 is SGDLS and CDR2 YYNGEE. This CDR3 has 15 residues. CDR3: CASSPRQGAVETQYF. The CDR3 DNA reads TGTGCCAGCAGCCCCAGACAGGGGGCAGTCGAGACCCAGTACTTC.

This clonotype was observed at least ten times. The J gene is TRBJ2-7, the V gene TRBV10-3; D is unclear. Trimming left V 7 bases short and J 3 bases short, with 16 bases between. This CDR3 has 14 amino acids. Germline V gene data show CDR1 as ENHRY and CDR2 as SYGVKD. For the CDR3, the DNA is TGTGCCATCACGGCAAGTAGCTTAGGCTACGAGCAGTACTTC. This gives the protein CAITASSLGYEQYF.

This clonotype was seen repeatedly, ten times or more. This chain links TRBV7-9 with TRBJ2-1, with 11 bases that match TRBD2. The V gene end was trimmed by 5 bases and the J gene end by 5 bases; junction bases not matched to a gene: 8. The CDR3 has 16 amino acids. CDR1 SEHNR and CDR2 FQNEAQ come from the germline V gene (reference sequence). The CDR3 nucleotides are TGTGCCAGCAGCCCCACTAGCGGGAGAGCACACAATGAGCAGTTCTTC. Its protein is CASSPTSGRAHNEQFF.

As regards this clonotype: A clone one base away is much larger, so this may be a read error. The CDR3 is CASGESVLQETQYF. The CDR3 DNA reads TGCGCCAGCGGTGAGTCGGTGCTGCAAGAGACCCAGTACTTC. The chain couples TRBV10-2 to TRBJ2-5; D is ambiguous. Per the germline V gene, CDR1 is WSHSY and CDR2 is SAAADI. This CDR3 region has 14 residues.

This clonotype has only one observation. This could be a read error, since a much larger clone is one nucleotide away. The chain carries TRBV20-1 and TRBJ2-7; perhaps TRBD1 as D (6 bases). CDR1 is DFQATT and CDR2 is SNEGSKA in the germline V gene (reference sequence). The CDR3 has 12 residues. The CDR3 bases are TGCAGTGCTGGGACACACTCCTACAAGCAGTACTTC. This gives the protein CSAGTHSYKQYF.

This clonotype appeared many times. This chain connects TRBV9 to TRBJ2-1; TRBD1 agrees at 9 bases. This CDR3 is 15 amino acids long. Germline-derived CDR1 and CDR2 are SGDLS and YYNGEE. Trimming at V came to 3 bases and at J to 2 bases, leaving 3 bases not matched to a gene. CDR3 region: CASSGWDRAYNEQFF. In DNA form, the CDR3 reads TGTGCCAGCAGCGGCTGGGACAGGGCCTACAATGAGCAGTTCTTC.

In its sample, this clonotype was seen a few times. The genes are TRBV7-9 and TRBJ1-6; D remains ambiguous. Germline V CDR1 and CDR2: SEHNR, FQNEAQ (reference sequence). CDR3 length equals 17 residues. Trimming removed 0 bases at V and 4 bases at J, with 13 bases between. Here the CDR3 DNA reads TGTGCCAGCAGCTTAGCGTTAGGAGGGATTTATAATTCACCCCTCCACTTT. As protein: CASSLALGGIYNSPLHF.

This clonotype was observed a handful of times. The chain carries TRBV9 and TRBJ1-2; no definite D call. Germline V CDR1 and CDR2: SGDLS, YYNGEE. V was pared by 4 bases and J by 2 bases, with 9 bases between. This CDR3 spans 13 amino acids. CDR3 sequence: CASSSRNNYGYTF. The CDR3 DNA follows: TGTGCCAGCAGCTCCCGGAACAACTATGGCTACACCTTC. The variable domain in full, with the rest retrieved from reference TRBV9 and TRBJ1-2, is DSGVTQTPKHLITATGQRVTLRCSPRSGDLSVYWYQQSLDQGLQFLIQYYNGEERAKGNILERFSAQQFPDLHSELNLSSLELGDSALYFCASSSRNNYGYTFGSGTRLTVV.

This clonotype came up many times. The chain is built from TRBV5-1 and TRBJ1-1; D not certain. The V gene's germline CDR1 is SGHRS and CDR2 YFSETQ. This CDR3 has 12 residues. V dropped 1 base and J dropped 7 bases, with 8 bases sitting between them. The CDR3: CASSLKGGEAFF. As DNA, the CDR3 is TGCGCCAGCAGCTTGAAGGGCGGTGAAGCTTTCTTT. Looking up the rest from reference TRBV5-1 and TRBJ1-1 gives the full variable domain: KAGVTQTPRYLIKTRGQQVTLSCSPISGHRSVSWYQQTPGQGLQFLFEYFSETQRNKGNFPGRFSGRQFSNSRSEMNVSTLELGDSALYLCASSLKGGEAFFGQGTRLTVV.

There are a few counts of this clonotype. The chain carries TRBV27 and TRBJ1-5, with D hard to call. Between the trimmed V and J ends, which lost 5 bases and 3 bases, there was a span of 11 bases. Germline loops: CDR1 MNHEY, CDR2 SMNVEV (reference sequence). This CDR3 is built from 14 residues. In DNA form, the CDR3 reads TGTGCCAGCAGTCCCGGGCCCGCCAATCAGCCCCAGCATTTT. Amino acids: CASSPGPANQPQHF.

This clonotype has just a few counts. CDR3 nucleotides: TGTGCCAGCAGCCAAGTCGGGGGGAACTATGGCTACACCTTC. Amino acid sequence: CASSQVGGNYGYTF. The chain is built from TRBV14 and TRBJ1-2; a weak D match, TRBD1 (5 bases). The CDR3 totals 14 residues. Germline V gene lookup returns CDR1 SGHDN and CDR2 FVKESK. Trimming took off 1 base at V and 2 bases at J, with 8 bases between the two ends.

This clonotype occurred many times. The chain couples TRBV5-8 to TRBJ2-1; D is perhaps TRBD2 (6 bases). This CDR3 contains 13 residues. Germline CDR1 SGHTS, CDR2 YDEGEE. V lost 3 bases and J lost 7, with 11 bases in between. The CDR3 DNA follows: TGTGCCAGCAGCTGGGGCGGGGAAAATGAGCAGTTCTTC. As protein: CASSWGGENEQFF.

The chain joins TRBV5-6 to TRBJ1-5, with no clear D. Germline CDR1 is SGHDT and CDR2 is YYEEEE. The CDR3 runs 14 residues. The V and J ends lost 4 bases and 5 bases respectively, with 13 bases between them. CDR3 sequence (DNA): TGTGCCAGCAGCCTGCTAAGTGAAGATCAGCCCCAGCATTTT. It yields the protein CASSLLSEDQPQHF.

This clonotype has a handful of counts. The chain recombines TRBV9 with TRBJ2-3, with TRBD2 matching 8 bases. Germline V gene lookup returns CDR1 SGDLS and CDR2 YYNGEE. The CDR3 has 14 amino acids. V was clipped by 6 bases and J by 4 bases; unmatched bases: 7. CDR3 amino acids: CASNGAGGADTQYF. CDR3 DNA sequence: TGTGCCAGCAACGGTGCGGGAGGAGCAGATACGCAGTATTTT.

The sample holds many counts of this clonotype. The chain uses TRBV29-1 and TRBJ2-5; D uncertain. This CDR3 contains 13 residues. CDR1 and CDR2 (germline): SQVTM, ANQGSEA. V was clipped by 6 bases and J by 2 bases, with 13 bases between them. CDR3 sequence: CSVQARKQETQYF. In nucleotides, the CDR3 is TGCAGCGTGCAAGCGCGGAAGCAAGAGACCCAGTACTTC.

This chain links TRBV5-6 with TRBJ1-6; 7 bases are a match to TRBD1. The CDR3 is 14 residues long. The V segment lost 5 bases and the J segment 6 bases; nucleotides outside the gene matches: 5. CDR1 and CDR2 from the germline V gene are SGHDT and YYEEEE. The CDR3 region is CASRKTGLNSPLHF. The CDR3 DNA is TGTGCCAGCAGGAAGACAGGGCTTAATTCACCCCTCCACTTT.

This clonotype was observed a few times. The V gene is TRBV5-5, the J gene TRBJ2-7, with D tentatively TRBD1 (5 bases). In germline, CDR1 is SGHKS, CDR2 YYEKEE (reference sequence). The CDR3 is 12 residues long. The V end lost 7 bases, the J end lost 0 bases, and 8 bases lay between the germline ends. CDR3 sequence (DNA): TGTGCCAGCGGGCAGGGCTCCTACGAGCAGTACTTC. It yields the protein CASGQGSYEQYF.

The table lists this clonotype with many counts. The chain couples TRBV28 to TRBJ2-2; TRBD2 agrees at 9 bases. V was pared by 7 bases and J by 8 bases, with 17 bases of the junction left unmatched. This CDR3 is 17 amino acids long. The germline CDR1 and CDR2 sequences are MDHEN and SYDVKM. The CDR3 region is CASIMGLAKIGSGELFF. DNA for the CDR3: TGTGCCAGCATAATGGGACTAGCAAAAATCGGGTCTGGGGAGCTGTTTTTT.

This clonotype was detected ten times or more. The rearrangement uses TRBV4-2 and TRBJ2-7; the D gene is possibly TRBD1 (8 bases). V lost 5 bases and J lost 2, with 16 bases in between. The CDR3 loop spans 15 amino acids. CDR1 and CDR2 from the germline V gene are LGHNA and YNFKEQ. The CDR3 DNA is TGTGCCAGCAGCACCCGACAGGGGAGGGCCTACGAGCAGTACTTC. Its protein is CASSTRQGRAYEQYF.

This clonotype was detected ten times or more. J is TRBJ2-7 and V is TRBV29-1; 7 positions match TRBD2. This CDR3 comprises 13 residues. The V gene's germline CDR1 is SQVTM and CDR2 ANQGSEA. J was trimmed by 0 bases and V by 7 bases; bases with no gene match: 6. The DNA of the CDR3 is TGCAGCGCTGGGGACTACGACTCCTACGAGCAGTACTTC. Protein product: CSAGDYDSYEQYF.

This clonotype was detected only a few times. The chain recombines TRBV7-2 with TRBJ2-7, with D maybe TRBD2 (6 bases). Per germline, CDR1 SGHTA and CDR2 FQGNSA. Trimming shortened V by 5 bases and J by 2 bases, and 16 bases separated the two germline ends. The CDR3 is made up of 15 amino acids. The CDR3 here is CASSQLRDFTYEQYF. CDR3 in DNA: TGTGCCAGCAGCCAACTCCGGGACTTCACCTACGAGCAGTACTTC.

This clonotype was seen repeatedly, ten times or more. V usage is TRBV20-1 and J usage is TRBJ2-3; D unresolved. Deletions cut 5 bases from V and 9 bases from J, with 12 bases between. The CDR3 is 11 amino acids. From germline, CDR1 is DFQATT and CDR2 SNEGSKA (reference sequence). The CDR3 reads CSAGPRRTQYF. The CDR3 DNA is TGCAGTGCTGGGCCCCGGCGGACGCAGTATTTT.

This clonotype was found a few times. This rearrangement joins TRBV27 to TRBJ2-7; 14 bases align to TRBD2. The CDR3 extends over 18 amino acids. The germline gives CDR1 MNHEY, CDR2 SMNVEV (reference sequence). V shed 5 bases, J shed 0 bases, and the junction held 9 bases outside the gene matches. The CDR3 DNA is TGTGCCAGCAGTCCCCGACTAGCGGGGGGGACGAGCTCCTACGAGCAGTACTTC. This gives the protein CASSPRLAGGTSSYEQYF.

There are many counts of this clonotype. The chain recombines TRBV28 with TRBJ2-3; TRBD1 agrees at 9 bases. V was clipped by 6 bases and J by 4 bases; unmatched bases: 8. The CDR3 totals 15 residues. The germline gives CDR1 MDHEN, CDR2 SYDVKM. The CDR3 DNA follows: TGTGCCAGCAGCTTTCGGGACAGGGTTGCAGATACGCAGTATTTT. It specifies CASSFRDRVADTQYF. The full variable domain, rest sourced from reference TRBV28 and TRBJ2-3, is DVKVTQSSRYLVKRTGEKVFLECVQDMDHENMFWYRQDPGLGLRLIYFSYDVKMKEKGDIPEGYSVSREKKERFSLILESASTNQTSMYLCASSFRDRVADTQYFGPGTRLTVL.

This clonotype was observed at least ten times. The chain couples TRBV20-1 to TRBJ1-1, with TRBD1 identical over 8 bases. From germline, CDR1 is DFQATT and CDR2 SNEGSKA (reference sequence). The CDR3 extends over 12 amino acids. The ends lost 7 bases at V and 1 base at J; junction bases unmatched: 2. CDR3 region: CSGGTGNTEAFF. The CDR3 nucleotides read TGCAGTGGCGGGACAGGGAACACTGAAGCTTTCTTT.

In its sample, this clonotype was seen many times. V usage is TRBV24-1 and J usage is TRBJ2-1, with TRBD2 identical over 12 bases. The ends lost 0 bases at V and 4 bases at J; junction bases unmatched: 3. The CDR3 runs 17 residues. Germline assignment: CDR1 KGHDR and CDR2 SFDVKD. The DNA for the CDR3 is TGTGCCACCAGTGATTTGACCGGGACTAGCGGGTACAATGAGCAGTTCTTC. Its protein product is CATSDLTGTSGYNEQFF.

The rearrangement links TRBV6-2 or TRBV6-3 to TRBJ1-2; D is unresolved. The CDR3 length is 17 residues. Per germline, CDR1 MNHEY and CDR2 SVGEGT. V lost 2 bases, J lost 3 bases, and 19 bases lay in between. This CDR3 reads CASSYPAWVTEYYGYTF. CDR3 DNA: TGTGCCAGCAGTTACCCCGCTTGGGTGACTGAATACTATGGCTACACCTTC.

This clonotype turned up a few times. The CDR3 DNA follows: TGTGCCAGCAGTTACCCGACAGGGGTGAACACCGGGGAGCTGTTTTTT. It is translated as CASSYPTGVNTGELFF. V and J are TRBV12-3 or TRBV12-4 and TRBJ2-2; 8 nucleotides line up with TRBD1. The V gene end was trimmed by 4 bases and the J gene end by 1 base; junction bases not matched to a gene: 5. The CDR3 has 16 residues.

The sample holds many counts of this clonotype. V gene TRBV6-4 combines with J gene TRBJ2-7, with D tentatively TRBD2 (5 bases). Trimming shortened V by 2 bases and J by 0 bases, and 8 bases separated the two germline ends. The germline V gene has CDR1 MRHNA and CDR2 SNTAGT. The CDR3 has 14 residues. The CDR3 DNA sequence: TGTGCCAGCAGTGACAATGGGAGCTCCTACGAGCAGTACTTC. It translates to CASSDNGSSYEQYF.

This clonotype was picked up a small number of times. J is TRBJ1-1 and V is TRBV25-1; the D gene is possibly TRBD1 (5 bases). Germline V lookup: CDR1 MGHDK, CDR2 SYGVNS. V lost 3 bases and J 7 bases, leaving 9 bases between the germline ends. This CDR3 spans 12 amino acids. CDR3 residues: CASSERGLEAFF. The CDR3 DNA sequence: TGTGCCAGCAGTGAGCGGGGCCTTGAAGCTTTCTTT.